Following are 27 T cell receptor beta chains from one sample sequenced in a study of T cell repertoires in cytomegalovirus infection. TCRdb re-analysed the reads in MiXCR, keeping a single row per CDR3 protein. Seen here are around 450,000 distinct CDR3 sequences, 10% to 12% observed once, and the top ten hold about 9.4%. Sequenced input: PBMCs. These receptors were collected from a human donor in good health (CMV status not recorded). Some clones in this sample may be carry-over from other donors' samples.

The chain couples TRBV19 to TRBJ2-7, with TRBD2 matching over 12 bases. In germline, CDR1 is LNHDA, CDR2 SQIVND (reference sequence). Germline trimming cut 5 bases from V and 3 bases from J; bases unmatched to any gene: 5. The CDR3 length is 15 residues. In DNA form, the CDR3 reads TGTGCCAGTAGTGTGAGGACTAGCGGGGTCTACGAGCAGTACTTC. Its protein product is CASSVRTSGVYEQYF. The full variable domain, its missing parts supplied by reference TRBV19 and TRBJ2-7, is DGGITQSPKYLFRKEGQNVTLSCEQNLNHDAMYWYRQDPGQGLRLIYYSQIVNDFQKGDIAEGYSVSREKKESFPLTVTSAQKNPTAFYLCASSVRTSGVYEQYFGPGTRLTVT.

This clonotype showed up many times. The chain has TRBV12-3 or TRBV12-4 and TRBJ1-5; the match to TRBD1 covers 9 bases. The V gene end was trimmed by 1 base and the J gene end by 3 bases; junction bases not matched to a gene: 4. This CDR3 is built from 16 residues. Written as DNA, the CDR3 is TGTGCCAGCAGTTTAGGGACAGGGGCTTCCAATCAGCCCCAGCATTTT. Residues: CASSLGTGASNQPQHF.

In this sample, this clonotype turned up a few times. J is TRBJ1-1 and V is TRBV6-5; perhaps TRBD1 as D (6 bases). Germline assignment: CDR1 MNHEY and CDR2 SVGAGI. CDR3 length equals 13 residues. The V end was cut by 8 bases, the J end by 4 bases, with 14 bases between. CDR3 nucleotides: TGTGCCAGCGGCGGGGGGCGAGGCACTGAAGCTTTCTTT. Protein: CASGGGRGTEAFF.

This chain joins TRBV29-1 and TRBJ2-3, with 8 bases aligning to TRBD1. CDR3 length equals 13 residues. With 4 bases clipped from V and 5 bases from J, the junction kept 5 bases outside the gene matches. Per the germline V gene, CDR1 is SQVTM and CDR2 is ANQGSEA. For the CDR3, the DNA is TGCAGCGTTGCGGGACAGGATAAAGATACGCAGTATTTT. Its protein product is CSVAGQDKDTQYF.

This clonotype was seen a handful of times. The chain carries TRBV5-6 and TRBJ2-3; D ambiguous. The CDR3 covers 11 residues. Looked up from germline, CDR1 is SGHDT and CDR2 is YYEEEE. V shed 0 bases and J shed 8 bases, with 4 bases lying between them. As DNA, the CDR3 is TGTGCCAGCAGCTTGGAGCGTACGCAGTATTTT. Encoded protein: CASSLERTQYF.

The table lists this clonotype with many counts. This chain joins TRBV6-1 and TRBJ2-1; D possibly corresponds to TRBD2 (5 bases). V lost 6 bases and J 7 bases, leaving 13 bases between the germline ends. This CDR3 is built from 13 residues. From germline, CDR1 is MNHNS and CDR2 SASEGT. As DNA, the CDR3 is TGTGCCAGCAGCAGTGATGAGGGAAATGAGCAGTTCTTC. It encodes CASSSDEGNEQFF.

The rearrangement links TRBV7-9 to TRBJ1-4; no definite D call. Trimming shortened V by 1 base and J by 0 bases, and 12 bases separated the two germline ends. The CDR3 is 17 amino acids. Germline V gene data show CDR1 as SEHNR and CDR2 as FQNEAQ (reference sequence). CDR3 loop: CASSLVAGLATNEKLFF. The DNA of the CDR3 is TGTGCCAGCAGCTTAGTGGCAGGCCTTGCAACTAATGAAAAACTGTTTTTT.

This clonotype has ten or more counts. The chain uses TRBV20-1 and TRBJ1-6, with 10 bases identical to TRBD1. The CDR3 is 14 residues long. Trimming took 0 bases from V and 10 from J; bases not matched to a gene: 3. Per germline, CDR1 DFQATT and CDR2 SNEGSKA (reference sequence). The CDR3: CSARDGTGESPLHF. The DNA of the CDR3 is TGCAGTGCTAGAGACGGGACAGGGGAATCACCCCTCCACTTT.

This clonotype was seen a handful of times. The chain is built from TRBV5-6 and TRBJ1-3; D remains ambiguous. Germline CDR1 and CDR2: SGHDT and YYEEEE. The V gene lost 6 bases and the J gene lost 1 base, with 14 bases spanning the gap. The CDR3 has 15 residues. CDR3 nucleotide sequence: TGTGCCAGCAACCTTCGTAGGTTTTCTGGAAACACCATATATTTT. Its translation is CASNLRRFSGNTIYF.

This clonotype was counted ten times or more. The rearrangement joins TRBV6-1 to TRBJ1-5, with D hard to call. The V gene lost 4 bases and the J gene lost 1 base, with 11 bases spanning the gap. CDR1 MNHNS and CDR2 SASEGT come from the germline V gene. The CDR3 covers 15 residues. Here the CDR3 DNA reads TGTGCCAGCAGTGCGGTTTCGGTAAGCAATCAGCCCCAGCATTTT. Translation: CASSAVSVSNQPQHF.

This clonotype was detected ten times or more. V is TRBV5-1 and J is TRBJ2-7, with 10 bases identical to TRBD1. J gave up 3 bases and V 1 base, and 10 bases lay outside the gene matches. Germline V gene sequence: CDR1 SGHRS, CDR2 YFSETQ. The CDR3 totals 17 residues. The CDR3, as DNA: TGCGCCAGCAGCTTGACTAAGCCGGGACAGGGGTTCTACGAGCAGTACTTC. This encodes CASSLTKPGQGFYEQYF.

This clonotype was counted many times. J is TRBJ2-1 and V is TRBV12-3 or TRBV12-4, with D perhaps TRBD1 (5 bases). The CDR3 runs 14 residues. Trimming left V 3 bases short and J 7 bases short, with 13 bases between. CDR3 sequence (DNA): TGTGCCAGCAGTTTTAGTCGACAGTCGAATGAGCAGTTCTTC. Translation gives CASSFSRQSNEQFF.

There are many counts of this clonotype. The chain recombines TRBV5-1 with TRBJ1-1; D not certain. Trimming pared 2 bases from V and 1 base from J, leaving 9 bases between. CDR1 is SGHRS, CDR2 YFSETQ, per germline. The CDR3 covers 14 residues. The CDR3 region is CASSLSVENTEAFF. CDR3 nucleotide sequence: TGCGCCAGCAGCTTAAGTGTGGAGAACACTGAAGCTTTCTTT. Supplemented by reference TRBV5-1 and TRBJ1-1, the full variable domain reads KAGVTQTPRYLIKTRGQQVTLSCSPISGHRSVSWYQQTPGQGLQFLFEYFSETQRNKGNFPGRFSGRQFSNSRSEMNVSTLELGDSALYLCASSLSVENTEAFFGQGTRLTVV.

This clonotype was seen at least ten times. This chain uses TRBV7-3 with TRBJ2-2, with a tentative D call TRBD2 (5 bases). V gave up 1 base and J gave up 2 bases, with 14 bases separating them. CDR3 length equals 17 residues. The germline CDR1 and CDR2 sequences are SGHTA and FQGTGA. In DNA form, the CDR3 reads TGTGCCAGCAGCTTAAACCTGGCCGGAGGAAACACCGGGGAGCTGTTTTTT. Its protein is CASSLNLAGGNTGELFF.

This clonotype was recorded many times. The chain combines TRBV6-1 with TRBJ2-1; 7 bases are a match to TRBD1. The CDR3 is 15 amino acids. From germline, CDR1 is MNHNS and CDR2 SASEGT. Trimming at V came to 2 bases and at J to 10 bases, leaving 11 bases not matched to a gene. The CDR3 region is CASSERGRGFGEQFF. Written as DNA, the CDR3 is TGTGCCAGCAGTGAAAGGGGCAGGGGGTTCGGGGAGCAGTTCTTC.

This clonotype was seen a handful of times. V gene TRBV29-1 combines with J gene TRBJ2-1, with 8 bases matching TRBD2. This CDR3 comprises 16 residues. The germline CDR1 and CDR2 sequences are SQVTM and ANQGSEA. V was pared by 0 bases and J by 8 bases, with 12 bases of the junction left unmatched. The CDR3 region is CSVEDPREGASYEQFF. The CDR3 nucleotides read TGCAGCGTTGAAGACCCCCGGGAGGGTGCTAGTTATGAGCAGTTCTTC.

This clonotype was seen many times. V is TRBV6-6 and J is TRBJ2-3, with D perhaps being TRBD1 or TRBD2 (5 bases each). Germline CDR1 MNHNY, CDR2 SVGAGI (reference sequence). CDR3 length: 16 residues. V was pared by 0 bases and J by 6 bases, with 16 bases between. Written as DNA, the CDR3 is TGTGCCAGCAGTTACTCGAGGATGCTCGAGGGGGATACGCAGTATTTT. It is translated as CASSYSRMLEGDTQYF.

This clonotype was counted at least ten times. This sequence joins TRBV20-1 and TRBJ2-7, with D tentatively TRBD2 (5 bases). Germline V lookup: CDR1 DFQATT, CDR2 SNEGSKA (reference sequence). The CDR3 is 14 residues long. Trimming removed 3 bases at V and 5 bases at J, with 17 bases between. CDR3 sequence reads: CSARTTRGSNEQYF. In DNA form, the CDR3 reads TGCAGTGCTAGGACTACCCGGGGATCGAACGAGCAGTACTTC.

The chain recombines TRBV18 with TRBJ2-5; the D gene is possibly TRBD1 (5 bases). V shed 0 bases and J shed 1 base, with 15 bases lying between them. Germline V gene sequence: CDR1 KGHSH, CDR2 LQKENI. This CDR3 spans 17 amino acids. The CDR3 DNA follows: TGTGCCAGCTCACCACCGGGTAGAACAGGAGCCCAAGAGACCCAGTACTTC. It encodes CASSPPGRTGAQETQYF. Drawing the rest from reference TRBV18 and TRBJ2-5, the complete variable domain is NAGVMQNPRHLVRRRGQEARLRCSPMKGHSHVYWYRQLPEEGLKFMVYLQKENIIDESGMPKERFSAEFPKEGPSILRIQQVVRGDSAAYFCASSPPGRTGAQETQYFGPGTRLLVL.

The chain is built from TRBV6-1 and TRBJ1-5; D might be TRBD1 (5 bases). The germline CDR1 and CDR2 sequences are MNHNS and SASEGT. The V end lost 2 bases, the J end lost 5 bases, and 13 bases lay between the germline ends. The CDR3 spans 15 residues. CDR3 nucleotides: TGTGCCAGCAGTGAATGGGGGGAGCGGGATCAGCCCCAGCATTTT. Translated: CASSEWGERDQPQHF.

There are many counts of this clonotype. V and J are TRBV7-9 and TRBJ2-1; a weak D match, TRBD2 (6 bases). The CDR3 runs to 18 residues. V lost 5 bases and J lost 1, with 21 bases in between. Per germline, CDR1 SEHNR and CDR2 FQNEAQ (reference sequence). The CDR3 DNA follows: TGTGCCAGCAGCCGGGACTCCTTTCCCGGAAATTCCTACAATGAGCAGTTCTTC. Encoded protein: CASSRDSFPGNSYNEQFF.

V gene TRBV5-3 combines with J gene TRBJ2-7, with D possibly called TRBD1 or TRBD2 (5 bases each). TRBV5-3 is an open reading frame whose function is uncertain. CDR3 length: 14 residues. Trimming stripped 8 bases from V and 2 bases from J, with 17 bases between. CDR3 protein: CASSSRDGTYEQYF. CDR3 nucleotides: TGTGCCAGCAGTTCCAGGGACGGGACCTACGAGCAGTACTTC.

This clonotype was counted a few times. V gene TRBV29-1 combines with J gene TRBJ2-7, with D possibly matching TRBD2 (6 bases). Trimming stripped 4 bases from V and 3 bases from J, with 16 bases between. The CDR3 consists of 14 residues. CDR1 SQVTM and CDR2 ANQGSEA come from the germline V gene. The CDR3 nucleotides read TGCAGCGTTGCGCGGGGCGAGTTTGGCTACGAGCAGTACTTC. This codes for CSVARGEFGYEQYF.

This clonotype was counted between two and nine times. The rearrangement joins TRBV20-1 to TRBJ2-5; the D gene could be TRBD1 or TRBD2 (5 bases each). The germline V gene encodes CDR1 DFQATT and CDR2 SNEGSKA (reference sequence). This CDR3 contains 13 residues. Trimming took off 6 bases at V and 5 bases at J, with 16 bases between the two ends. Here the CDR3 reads CSADDSWGETQYF. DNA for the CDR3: TGCAGTGCAGATGACAGCTGGGGGGAGACCCAGTACTTC.

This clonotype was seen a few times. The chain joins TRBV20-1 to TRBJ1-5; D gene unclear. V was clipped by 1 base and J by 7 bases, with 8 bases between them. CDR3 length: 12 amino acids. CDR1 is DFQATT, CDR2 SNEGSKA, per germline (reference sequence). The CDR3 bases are TGCAGTGCTAGAGCCGGACTCCAGCCCCAGCATTTT. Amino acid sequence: CSARAGLQPQHF.

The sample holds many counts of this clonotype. The CDR3 here is CASSYSKADASGNTIYF. For the CDR3, the DNA is TGTGCCAGCAGTTACTCGAAAGCGGATGCCTCTGGAAACACCATATATTTT. The chain links TRBV6-2 or TRBV6-3 to TRBJ1-3; D is ambiguous. The ends were cut back, 0 bases at V and 0 bases at J, with 12 bases in the middle. There are 17 residues in the CDR3. Germline loops: CDR1 MNHEY, CDR2 SVGEGT.

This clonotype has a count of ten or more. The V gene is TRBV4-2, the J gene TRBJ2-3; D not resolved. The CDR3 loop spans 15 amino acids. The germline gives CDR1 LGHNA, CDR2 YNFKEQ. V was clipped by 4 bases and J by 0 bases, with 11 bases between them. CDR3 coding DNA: TGTGCCAGCAGCCGGCAGGTCGGTAGCACAGATACGCAGTATTTT. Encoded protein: CASSRQVGSTDTQYF.